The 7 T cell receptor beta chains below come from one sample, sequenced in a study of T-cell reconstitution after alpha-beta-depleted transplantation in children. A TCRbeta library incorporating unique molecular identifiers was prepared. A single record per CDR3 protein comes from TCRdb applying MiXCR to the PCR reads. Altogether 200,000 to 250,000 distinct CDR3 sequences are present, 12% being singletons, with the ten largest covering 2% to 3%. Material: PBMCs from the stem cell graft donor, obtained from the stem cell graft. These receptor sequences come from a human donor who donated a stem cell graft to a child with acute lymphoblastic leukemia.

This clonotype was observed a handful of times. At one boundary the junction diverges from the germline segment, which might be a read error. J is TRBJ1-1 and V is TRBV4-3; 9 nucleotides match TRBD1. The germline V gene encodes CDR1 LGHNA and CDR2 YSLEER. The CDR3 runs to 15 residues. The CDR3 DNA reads TGCGCCAGCAGCCAAGCGGTCGCGGGACAGGGTGAATCTTTCTTT. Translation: CASSQAVAGQGESFF.

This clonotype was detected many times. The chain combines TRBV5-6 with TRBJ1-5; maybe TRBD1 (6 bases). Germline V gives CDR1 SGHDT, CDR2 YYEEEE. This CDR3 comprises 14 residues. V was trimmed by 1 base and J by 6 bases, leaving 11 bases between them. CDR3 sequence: CASSLWGAGQPQHF. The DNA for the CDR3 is TGTGCCAGCAGCTTGTGGGGGGCAGGTCAGCCCCAGCATTTT. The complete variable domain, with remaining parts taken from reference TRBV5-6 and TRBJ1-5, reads DAGVTQSPTHLIKTRGQQVTLRCSPKSGHDTVSWYQQALGQGPQFIFQYYEEEERQRGNFPDRFSGHQFPNYSSELNVNALLLGDSALYLCASSLWGAGQPQHFGDGTRLSIL.

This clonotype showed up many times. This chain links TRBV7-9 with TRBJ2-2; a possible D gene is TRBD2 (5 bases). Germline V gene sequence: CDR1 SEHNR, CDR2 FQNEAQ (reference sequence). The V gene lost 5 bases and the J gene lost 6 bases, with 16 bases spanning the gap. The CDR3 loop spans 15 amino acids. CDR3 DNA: TGTGCCAGCAGCCGATTGGGAGTCATAGCCGGGGAGCTGTTTTTT. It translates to CASSRLGVIAGELFF.

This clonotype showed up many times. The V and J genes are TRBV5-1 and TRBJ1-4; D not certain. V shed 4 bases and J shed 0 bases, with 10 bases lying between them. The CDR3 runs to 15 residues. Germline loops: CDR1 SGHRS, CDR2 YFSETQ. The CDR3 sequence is CASSGVTATNEKLFF. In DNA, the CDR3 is TGCGCCAGCAGCGGGGTCACCGCAACTAATGAAAAACTGTTTTTT. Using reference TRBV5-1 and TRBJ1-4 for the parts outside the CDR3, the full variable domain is KAGVTQTPRYLIKTRGQQVTLSCSPISGHRSVSWYQQTPGQGLQFLFEYFSETQRNKGNFPGRFSGRQFSNSRSEMNVSTLELGDSALYLCASSGVTATNEKLFFGSGTQLSVL.

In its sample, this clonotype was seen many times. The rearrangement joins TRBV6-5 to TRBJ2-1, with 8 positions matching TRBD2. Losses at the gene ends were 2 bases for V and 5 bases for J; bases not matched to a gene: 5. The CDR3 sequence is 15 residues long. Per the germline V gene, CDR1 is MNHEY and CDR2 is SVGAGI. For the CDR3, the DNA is TGTGCCAGCAGTTACCTCGGGGGGGCGAACAATGAGCAGTTCTTC. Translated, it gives CASSYLGGANNEQFF.

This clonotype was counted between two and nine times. CDR3 nucleotides: TGTGCCAGCAGCGTAGAGGCGGGAGGGCTTTCAGATACGCAGTATTTT. It encodes CASSVEAGGLSDTQYF. The rearrangement joins TRBV9 to TRBJ2-3, with TRBD2 matching over 9 bases. The length of the CDR3 is 16 residues. Germline-derived CDR1 and CDR2 are SGDLS and YYNGEE. The junction had 6 bases not matched to a gene; V was cut back by 0 bases and J by 4 bases. The full variable domain, rest sourced from reference TRBV9 and TRBJ2-3, is DSGVTQTPKHLITATGQRVTLRCSPRSGDLSVYWYQQSLDQGLQFLIQYYNGEERAKGNILERFSAQQFPDLHSELNLSSLELGDSALYFCASSVEAGGLSDTQYFGPGTRLTVL.

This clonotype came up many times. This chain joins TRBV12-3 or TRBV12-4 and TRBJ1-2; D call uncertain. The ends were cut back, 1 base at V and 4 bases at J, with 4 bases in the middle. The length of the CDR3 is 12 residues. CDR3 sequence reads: CASSLGTYGYTF. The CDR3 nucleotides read TGTGCCAGCAGTTTAGGGACCTATGGCTACACCTTC.